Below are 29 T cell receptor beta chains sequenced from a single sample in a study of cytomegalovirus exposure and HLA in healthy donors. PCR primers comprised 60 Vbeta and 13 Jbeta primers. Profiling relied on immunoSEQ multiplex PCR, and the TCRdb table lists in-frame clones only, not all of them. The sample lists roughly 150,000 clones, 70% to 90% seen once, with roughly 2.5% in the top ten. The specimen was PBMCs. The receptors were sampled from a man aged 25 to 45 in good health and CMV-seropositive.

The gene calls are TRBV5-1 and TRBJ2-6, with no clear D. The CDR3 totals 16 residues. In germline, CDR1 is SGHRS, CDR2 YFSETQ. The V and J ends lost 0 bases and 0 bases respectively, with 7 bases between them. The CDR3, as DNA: TGCGCCAGCAGCTTGGAATTGCGCTCTGGGGCCAACGTCCTGACTTTC. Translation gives CASSLELRSGANVLTF.

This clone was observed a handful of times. The CDR3 here is CASSLVEITEAFF. CDR3 DNA sequence: TGTGCCAGCAGCTTAGTTGAGATCACTGAAGCTTTCTTT. The J gene is TRBJ1-1, the V gene TRBV7-9, with unresolved D. The CDR3 has 13 residues. Germline values: CDR1 SEHNR, CDR2 FQNEAQ (reference sequence). V gave up 1 base and J gave up 4 bases, with 7 bases separating them.

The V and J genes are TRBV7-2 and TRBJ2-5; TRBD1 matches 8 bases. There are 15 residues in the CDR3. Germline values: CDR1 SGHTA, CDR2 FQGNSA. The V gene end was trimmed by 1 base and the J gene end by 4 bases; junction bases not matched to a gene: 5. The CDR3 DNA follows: TGTGCCAGCAGCTTAGGGAACAGGGGGTCAGAGACCCAGTACTTC. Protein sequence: CASSLGNRGSETQYF.

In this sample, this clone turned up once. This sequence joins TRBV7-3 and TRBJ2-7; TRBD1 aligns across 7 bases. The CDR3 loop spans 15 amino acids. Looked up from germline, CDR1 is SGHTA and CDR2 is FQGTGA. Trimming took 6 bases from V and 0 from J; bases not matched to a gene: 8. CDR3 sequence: CASRVRQGSSYEQYV. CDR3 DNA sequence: TGTGCCAGCAGGGTCAGACAGGGTAGCTCCTACGAGCAGTACGTC.

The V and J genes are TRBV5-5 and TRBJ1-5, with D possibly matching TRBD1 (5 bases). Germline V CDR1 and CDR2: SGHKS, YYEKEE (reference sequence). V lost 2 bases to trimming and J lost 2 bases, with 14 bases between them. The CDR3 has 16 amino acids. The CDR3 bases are TGTGCCAGCAGCTTAGGGGCGGCCGGGCGCAATCAGCCCCAGCATTTT. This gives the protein CASSLGAAGRNQPQHF.

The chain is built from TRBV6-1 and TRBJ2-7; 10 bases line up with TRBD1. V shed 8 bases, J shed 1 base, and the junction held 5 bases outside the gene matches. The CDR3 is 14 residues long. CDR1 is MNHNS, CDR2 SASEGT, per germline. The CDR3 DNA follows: TGTGCCAGCGGGGGACAGGGGATTTCCTACGAGCAGTACGTC. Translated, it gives CASGGQGISYEQYV.

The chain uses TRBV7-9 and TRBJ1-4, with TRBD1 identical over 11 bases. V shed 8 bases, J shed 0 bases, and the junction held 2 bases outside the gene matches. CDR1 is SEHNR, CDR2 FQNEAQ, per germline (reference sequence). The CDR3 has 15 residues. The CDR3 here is CASGTGGATNEKLFF. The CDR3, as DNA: TGTGCCAGCGGGACAGGGGGGGCAACTAATGAAAAACTGTTTTTT.

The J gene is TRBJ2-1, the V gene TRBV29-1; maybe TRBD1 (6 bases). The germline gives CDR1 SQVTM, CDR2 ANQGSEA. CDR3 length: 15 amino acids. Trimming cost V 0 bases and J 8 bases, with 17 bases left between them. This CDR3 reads CSVEDTLQGEDEQFF. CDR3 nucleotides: TGCAGCGTTGAAGATACCCTACAGGGTGAGGATGAGCAGTTCTTC.

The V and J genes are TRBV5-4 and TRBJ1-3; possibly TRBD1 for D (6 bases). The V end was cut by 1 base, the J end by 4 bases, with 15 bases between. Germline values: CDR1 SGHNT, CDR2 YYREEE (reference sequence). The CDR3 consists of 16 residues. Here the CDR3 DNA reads TGTGCCAGCAGCTTGATTCCAGGGGTGAGCGGAAACACCATATATTTT. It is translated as CASSLIPGVSGNTIYF.

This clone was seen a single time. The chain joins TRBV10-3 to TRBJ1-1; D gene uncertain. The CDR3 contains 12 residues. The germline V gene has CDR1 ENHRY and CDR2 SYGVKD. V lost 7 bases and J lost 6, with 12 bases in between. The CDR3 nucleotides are TGTGCCATCACTAATAACGGGGCTGAAGCTTTCTTT. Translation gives CAITNNGAEAFF.

The CDR3 DNA sequence: TGTGCCAGCTCACCCGAGGTGGGGAACACTGAAGCTTTCTTT. Amino acids: CASSPEVGNTEAFF. This chain uses TRBV18 with TRBJ1-1; no reliable D call. CDR3 length: 14 amino acids. Germline V gene data show CDR1 as KGHSH and CDR2 as LQKENI. The V and J ends lost 3 bases and 1 base respectively, with 9 bases between them. Variable domain in full (rest from reference TRBV18 and TRBJ1-1): NAGVMQNPRHLVRRRGQEARLRCSPMKGHSHVYWYRQLPEEGLKFMVYLQKENIIDESGMPKERFSAEFPKEGPSILRIQQVVRGDSAAYFCASSPEVGNTEAFFGQGTRLTVV.

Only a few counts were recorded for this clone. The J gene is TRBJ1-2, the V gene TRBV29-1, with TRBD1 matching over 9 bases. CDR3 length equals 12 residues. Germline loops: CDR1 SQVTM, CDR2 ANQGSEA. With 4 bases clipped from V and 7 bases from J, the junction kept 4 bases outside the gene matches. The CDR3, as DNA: TGCAGCGTTGTTGGGACAGGGTCTGGCTACACCTTC. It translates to CSVVGTGSGYTF.

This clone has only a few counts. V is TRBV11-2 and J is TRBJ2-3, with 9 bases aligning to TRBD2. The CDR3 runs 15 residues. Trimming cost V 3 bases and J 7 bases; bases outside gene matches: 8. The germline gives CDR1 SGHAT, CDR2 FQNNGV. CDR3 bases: TGTGCCAGCAGCTTTGGCGCTAGCGGGATATATACGCAGTATTTT. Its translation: CASSFGASGIYTQYF.

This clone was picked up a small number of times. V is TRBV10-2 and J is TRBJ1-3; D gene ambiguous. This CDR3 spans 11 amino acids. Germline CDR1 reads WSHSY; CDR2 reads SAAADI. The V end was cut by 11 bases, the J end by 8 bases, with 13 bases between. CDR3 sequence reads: CAGIEDYTIYF. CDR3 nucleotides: TGCGCCGGCATCGAGGACTACACCATATATTTT.

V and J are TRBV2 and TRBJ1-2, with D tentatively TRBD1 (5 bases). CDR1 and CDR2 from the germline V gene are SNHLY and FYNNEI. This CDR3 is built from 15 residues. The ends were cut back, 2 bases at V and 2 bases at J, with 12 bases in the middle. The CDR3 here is CASSELGRGNYGYTF. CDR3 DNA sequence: TGTGCCAGCAGTGAATTGGGCCGGGGGAACTATGGCTACACCTTC.

The CDR3 loop reads CASSAQGARGANVLTF. Written as DNA, the CDR3 is TGTGCCAGCAGCGCCCAGGGGGCGAGGGGGGCCAACGTCCTGACTTTC. V and J are TRBV9 and TRBJ2-6, with 8 bases lining up with TRBD1. The CDR3 covers 16 residues. The ends lost 3 bases at V and 4 bases at J; junction bases unmatched: 6. Per germline, CDR1 SGDLS and CDR2 YYNGEE.

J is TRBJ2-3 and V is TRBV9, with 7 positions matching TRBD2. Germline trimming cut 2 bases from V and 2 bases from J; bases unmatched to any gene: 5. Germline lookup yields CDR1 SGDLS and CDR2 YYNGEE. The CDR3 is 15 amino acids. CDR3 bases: TGTGCCAGCAGCGTTGGGACTACCCACACAGATACGCAGTATTTT. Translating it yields CASSVGTTHTDTQYF.

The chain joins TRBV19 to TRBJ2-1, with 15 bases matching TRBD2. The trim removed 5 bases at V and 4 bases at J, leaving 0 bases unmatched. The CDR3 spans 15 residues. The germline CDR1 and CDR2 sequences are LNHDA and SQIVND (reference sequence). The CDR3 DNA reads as TGTGCCAGTAGTGGACTAGCGGGAGGGTACAATGAGCAGTTCTTC. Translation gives CASSGLAGGYNEQFF.

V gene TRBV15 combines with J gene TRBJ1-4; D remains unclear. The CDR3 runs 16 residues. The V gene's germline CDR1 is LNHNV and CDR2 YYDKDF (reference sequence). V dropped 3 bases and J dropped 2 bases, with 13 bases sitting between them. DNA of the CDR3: TGTGCCACCAGCAGGGCAGTTACGCGGACTAATGAAAAACTGTTTTTT. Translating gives CATSRAVTRTNEKLFF.

The chain's CDR3 is CASSVLVGDTQYF. The CDR3 bases are TGTGCCAGCAGCGTACTAGTCGGAGATACGCAGTATTTT. The V call is TRBV9, the J call TRBJ2-3; D remains ambiguous. CDR3 length: 13 residues. V lost 1 base to trimming and J lost 5 bases, with 8 bases between them. Germline CDR1 and CDR2: SGDLS and YYNGEE. The variable domain in full, with the rest retrieved from reference TRBV9 and TRBJ2-3, is DSGVTQTPKHLITATGQRVTLRCSPRSGDLSVYWYQQSLDQGLQFLIQYYNGEERAKGNILERFSAQQFPDLHSELNLSSLELGDSALYFCASSVLVGDTQYFGPGTRLTVL.

The CDR3 DNA reads as TGTGCCAGCAGTTTAGAGGGGGCGACTCGCATGAACACTGAAGCTTTCTTT. Its protein is CASSLEGATRMNTEAFF. The gene calls are TRBV27 and TRBJ1-1; 7 bases are a match to TRBD1. The germline V gene encodes CDR1 MNHEY and CDR2 SMNVEV (reference sequence). V was clipped by 2 bases and J by 0 bases; unmatched bases: 9. This CDR3 region has 17 residues.

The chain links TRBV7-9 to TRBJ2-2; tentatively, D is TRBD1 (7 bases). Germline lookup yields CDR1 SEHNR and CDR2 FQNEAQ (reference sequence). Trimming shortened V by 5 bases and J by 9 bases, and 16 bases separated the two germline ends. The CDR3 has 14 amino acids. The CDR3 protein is CASSRQGGPRELFF. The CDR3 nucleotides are TGTGCCAGCAGCCGACAGGGAGGCCCCCGGGAGCTGTTTTTT.

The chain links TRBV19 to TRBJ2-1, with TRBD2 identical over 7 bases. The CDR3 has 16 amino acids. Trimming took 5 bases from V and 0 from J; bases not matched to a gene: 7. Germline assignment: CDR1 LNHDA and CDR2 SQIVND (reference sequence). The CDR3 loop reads CASSPTSAGSYNEQFF. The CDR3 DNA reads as TGTGCCAGTAGTCCTACTAGCGCTGGCTCCTACAATGAGCAGTTCTTC. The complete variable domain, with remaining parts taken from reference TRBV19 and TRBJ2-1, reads DGGITQSPKYLFRKEGQNVTLSCEQNLNHDAMYWYRQDPGQGLRLIYYSQIVNDFQKGDIAEGYSVSREKKESFPLTVTSAQKNPTAFYLCASSPTSAGSYNEQFFGPGTRLTVL.

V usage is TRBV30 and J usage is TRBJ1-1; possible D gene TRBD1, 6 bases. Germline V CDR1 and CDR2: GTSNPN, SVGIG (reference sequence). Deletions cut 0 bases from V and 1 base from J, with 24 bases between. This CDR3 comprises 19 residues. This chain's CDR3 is CAWSVLGAGWGISNTEAFF. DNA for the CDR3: TGTGCCTGGAGTGTATTGGGGGCCGGTTGGGGAATTTCGAACACTGAAGCTTTCTTT.

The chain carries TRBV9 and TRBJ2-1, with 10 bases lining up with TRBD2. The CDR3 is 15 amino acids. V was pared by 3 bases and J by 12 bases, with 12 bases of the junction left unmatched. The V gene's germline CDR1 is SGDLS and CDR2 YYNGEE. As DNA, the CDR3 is TGTGCCAGCAGCGGTAGCGGGAGGACCCTTGGGGGGCAGTTCTTC. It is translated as CASSGSGRTLGGQFF.

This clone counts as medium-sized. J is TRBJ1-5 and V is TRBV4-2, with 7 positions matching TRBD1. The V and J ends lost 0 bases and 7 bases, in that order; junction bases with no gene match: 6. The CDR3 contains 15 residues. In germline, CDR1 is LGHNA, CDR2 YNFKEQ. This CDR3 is CASSQELEGGQPQHF. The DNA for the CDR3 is TGTGCCAGCAGCCAAGAGTTAGAAGGGGGCCAGCCCCAGCATTTT.

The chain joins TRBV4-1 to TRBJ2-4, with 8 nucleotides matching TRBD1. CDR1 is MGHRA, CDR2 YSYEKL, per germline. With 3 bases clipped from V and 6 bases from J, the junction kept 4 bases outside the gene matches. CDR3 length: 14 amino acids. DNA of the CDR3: TGCGCCAGCAGCCAGACAGGGGACTTAAACATTCAGTACTTC. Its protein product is CASSQTGDLNIQYF.

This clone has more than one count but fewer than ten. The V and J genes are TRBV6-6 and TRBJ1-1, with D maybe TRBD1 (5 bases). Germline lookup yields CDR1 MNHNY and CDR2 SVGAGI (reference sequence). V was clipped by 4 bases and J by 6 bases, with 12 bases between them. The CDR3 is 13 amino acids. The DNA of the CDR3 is TGTGCCAGCAGTTCCTGGGGCCAGCCTGAAGCTTTCTTT. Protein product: CASSSWGQPEAFF.

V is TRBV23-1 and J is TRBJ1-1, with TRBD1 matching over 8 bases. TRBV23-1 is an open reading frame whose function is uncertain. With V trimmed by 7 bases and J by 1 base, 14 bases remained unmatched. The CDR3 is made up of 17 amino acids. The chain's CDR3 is CASTPRRQGAPNTEAFF. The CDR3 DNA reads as TGCGCCAGCACCCCGAGGAGGCAGGGGGCGCCGAACACTGAAGCTTTCTTT.